The T cell receptor (beta chain) under discussion was sequenced for a study of cytomegalovirus exposure and HLA in healthy donors. Germline loops: CDR1 SGHNT, CDR2 YENEEA. The CDR3 is 16 amino acids. V was cut by 0 bases and J by 4 bases, with 15 bases left in between. PCR primers comprised 60 Vbeta and 13 Jbeta primers. Only in-frame clones appear in the TCRdb table, and some are missing; sequencing was by immunoSEQ multiplex PCR. The sample lists about 190,000 clones, more than 70% seen once, with less than 1.1% in the top ten. Points from the study as a whole: The authors enumerated roughly 180 TCR beta chains as linked to cytomegalovirus. Later analysis indicated greater clonal expansion among HLA-associated TCR beta chains than among equally common other chains. Some V segments, TRBV6-2 and TRBV6-3 among them, were indistinguishable and were therefore excluded.

In its sample, this clone was seen a few times. Antigen unknown. The origin of this receptor is a middle-aged woman in good health and CMV-seronegative. This chain joins TRBV11-3 and TRBJ1-2, with D maybe TRBD1 (5 bases). The sample consisted of PBMCs. CDR3 protein: CASSLDWRGDFYGYTF. In DNA, the CDR3 is TGTGCCAGCAGCTTAGATTGGAGGGGCGACTTCTATGGCTACACCTTC.